This T cell receptor (beta chain) was identified in a study of cytomegalovirus exposure and HLA in healthy donors. Overall study context: Of all 400 or so donors who were genotyped, 81% belonged to the Caucasian-associated ancestry cluster.

Healthy donors of bone marrow made up the group. Trimming shortened V by 2 bases and J by 7 bases, and 5 bases separated the two germline ends. Germline V gene data show CDR1 as MNHNY and CDR2 as SVGAGI (reference sequence). The CDR3 length is 11 residues. With 60 Vbeta and 13 Jbeta primers, the PCR was carried out. Profiling relied on immunoSEQ multiplex PCR, and the TCRdb table lists in-frame clones only, not all of them. The sample holds more than 120,000 clones, about four fifths seen once. This sequence originates from a woman aged 40-49 years in good health and CMV-seropositive. The sequencing sample was made of PBMCs. The gene calls are TRBV6-6 and TRBJ1-1; D perhaps matches TRBD1 (5 bases). As DNA, the CDR3 is TGTGCCAGCAGTTACGACAGTGAAGCTTTCTTT. Amino acids: CASSYDSEAFF.